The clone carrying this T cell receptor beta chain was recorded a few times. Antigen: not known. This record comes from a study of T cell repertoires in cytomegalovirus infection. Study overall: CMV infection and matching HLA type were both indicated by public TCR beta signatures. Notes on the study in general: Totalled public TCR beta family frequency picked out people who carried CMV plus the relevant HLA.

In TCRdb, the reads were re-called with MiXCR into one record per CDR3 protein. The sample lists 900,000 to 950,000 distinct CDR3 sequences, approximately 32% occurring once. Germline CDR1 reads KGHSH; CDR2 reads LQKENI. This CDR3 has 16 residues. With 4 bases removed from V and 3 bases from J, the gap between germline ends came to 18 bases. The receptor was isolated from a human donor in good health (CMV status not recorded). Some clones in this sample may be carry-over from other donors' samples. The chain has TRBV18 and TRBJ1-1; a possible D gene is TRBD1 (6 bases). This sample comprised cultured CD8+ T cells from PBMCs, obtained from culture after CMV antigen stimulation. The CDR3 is CASSLVYRGADTEAFF. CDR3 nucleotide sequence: TGTGCCAGCTCACTAGTCTACCGGGGGGCGGACACTGAAGCTTTCTTT.